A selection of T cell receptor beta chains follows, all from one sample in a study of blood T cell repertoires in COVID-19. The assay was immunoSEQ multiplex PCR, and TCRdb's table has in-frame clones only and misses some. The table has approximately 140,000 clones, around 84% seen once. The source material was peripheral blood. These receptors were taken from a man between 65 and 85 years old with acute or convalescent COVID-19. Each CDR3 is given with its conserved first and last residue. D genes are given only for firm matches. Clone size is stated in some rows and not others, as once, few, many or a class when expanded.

CDR3aa: CASSVESTSGKSTDTQYF
CDR3nt: TGTGCCAGCAGCGTAGAATCGACTAGCGGGAAAAGCACAGATACGCAGTATTTT
j_gene: TRBJ2-3
v_gene: TRBV9
d_gene: TRBD2
abundance: NA

CDR3aa: CASSLPLWEGGRGTDTQYF
CDR3nt: TGTGCCAGCAGCCTCCCCCTTTGGGAGGGCGGTCGGGGCACAGATACGCAGTATTTT
j_gene: TRBJ2-3
v_gene: TRBV7-9
d_gene: TRBD2
abundance: NA

CDR3aa: CASSWGTGLSYNEQFF
CDR3nt: TGTGCCAGCAGCTGGGGGACAGGGCTTTCCTACAATGAGCAGTTCTTC
j_gene: TRBJ2-1
v_gene: TRBV11-3
d_gene: TRBD1
abundance: once

CDR3aa: CATRAGTGDQETQYF
CDR3nt: TGTGCCACCAGGGCCGGGACAGGGGACCAAGAGACCCAGTACTTC
j_gene: TRBJ2-5
v_gene: TRBV24-1
d_gene: TRBD1
abundance: NA

CDR3aa: CASSMGDSIPYEQYF
CDR3nt: TGTGCCAGTAGTATGGGGGACAGTATACCCTACGAGCAGTACTTC
j_gene: TRBJ2-7
v_gene: TRBV19
d_gene: TRBD1
abundance: once

CDR3aa: CASSLDAGAVGNTIYF
CDR3nt: TGCGCCAGCAGCTTGGACGCGGGGGCAGTAGGAAACACCATATATTTT
j_gene: TRBJ1-3
v_gene: TRBV5-1
d_gene: NA
abundance: NA

CDR3aa: CASSFDSPYEQYF
CDR3nt: TGTGCCAGCAGCTTCGACAGTCCCTACGAGCAGTACTTC
j_gene: TRBJ2-7
v_gene: TRBV7-2
d_gene: NA
abundance: NA

CDR3aa: CASSFGGSNQPQHF
CDR3nt: TGTGCCAGCAGTTTCGGAGGGTCAAATCAGCCCCAGCATTTT
j_gene: TRBJ1-5
v_gene: TRBV28
d_gene: NA
abundance: NA

CDR3aa: CASLGPAASGRWLVYNEQFF
CDR3nt: TGTGCCAGTCTGGGTCCCGCGGCTAGCGGGAGGTGGTTGGTCTACAATGAGCAGTTCTTC
j_gene: TRBJ2-1
v_gene: TRBV19
d_gene: TRBD2
abundance: NA

CDR3aa: CASSGSGPYEQYF
CDR3nt: TGTGCCAGCAGCGGGTCAGGGCCCTACGAGCAGTACTTC
j_gene: TRBJ2-7
v_gene: TRBV5-6
d_gene: NA
abundance: NA

CDR3aa: CASSPTEGTSGGREQFF
CDR3nt: TGTGCCAGTAGTCCGACCGAGGGGACTAGCGGGGGACGAGAGCAGTTCTTC
j_gene: TRBJ2-1
v_gene: TRBV19
d_gene: TRBD2
abundance: NA

CDR3aa: CASSDAAGGMGWEYF
CDR3nt: TGTGCCAGCAGTGACGCGGCAGGGGGAATGGGTTGGGAGTACTTC
j_gene: TRBJ2-4
v_gene: TRBV6-1
d_gene: TRBD1
abundance: NA

CDR3aa: CAWSMGQGEAFF
CDR3nt: TGTGCCTGGAGTATGGGACAGGGGGAAGCTTTCTTT
j_gene: TRBJ1-1
v_gene: TRBV30
d_gene: TRBD1
abundance: NA

CDR3aa: CASSAQGNTEAFF
CDR3nt: TGTGCCAGTAGTGCTCAGGGGAACACTGAAGCTTTCTTT
j_gene: TRBJ1-1
v_gene: TRBV19
d_gene: NA
abundance: NA

CDR3aa: CASSYGASTNSPLHF
CDR3nt: TGTGCCAGCAGTTACGGGGCCAGCACTAATTCACCCCTCCACTTT
j_gene: TRBJ1-6
v_gene: TRBV6-5
d_gene: NA
abundance: once

CDR3aa: CASSENTGTGAYNEQFF
CDR3nt: TGCGCCAGCAGTGAGAACACCGGGACAGGAGCCTACAATGAGCAGTTCTTC
j_gene: TRBJ2-1
v_gene: TRBV10-1
d_gene: TRBD1
abundance: NA

CDR3aa: CASSLTANTEAFF
CDR3nt: TGCGCCAGCAGCTTGACAGCGAACACTGAAGCTTTCTTT
j_gene: TRBJ1-1
v_gene: TRBV5-1
d_gene: NA
abundance: NA

CDR3aa: CASRGTLEEPQHF
CDR3nt: TGTGCCAGCCGGGGGACCTTAGAGGAGCCCCAGCATTTT
j_gene: TRBJ1-5
v_gene: TRBV18
d_gene: NA
abundance: NA

CDR3aa: CASSLEGQGSYEQYF
CDR3nt: TGTGCCAGCAGCTTGGAGGGACAGGGTTCCTACGAGCAGTACTTC
j_gene: TRBJ2-7
v_gene: TRBV5-5
d_gene: TRBD1
abundance: NA

CDR3aa: CASSPTYNEQFF
CDR3nt: TGTGCCAGCAGCCCTACTTACAATGAGCAGTTCTTC
j_gene: TRBJ2-1
v_gene: TRBV7-2
d_gene: NA
abundance: NA

CDR3aa: CASSLAQGGFETQYF
CDR3nt: TGCGCCAGCAGCTTGGCCCAGGGGGGTTTTGAGACCCAGTACTTC
j_gene: TRBJ2-5
v_gene: TRBV5-1
d_gene: NA
abundance: NA

CDR3aa: CASSRDQRGETQYF
CDR3nt: TGTGCCAGCAGCCGGGACCAACGGGGGGAGACCCAGTACTTC
j_gene: TRBJ2-5
v_gene: TRBV5-5
d_gene: NA
abundance: NA

CDR3aa: CASSPGTTLANQPQHF
CDR3nt: TGTGCCAGCAGCCCCGGGACAACGCTGGCCAATCAGCCCCAGCATTTT
j_gene: TRBJ1-5
v_gene: TRBV7-6
d_gene: NA
abundance: NA

CDR3aa: CASSLYRDTDTQYF
CDR3nt: TGTGCCAGCAGCCTCTACCGAGACACAGATACGCAGTATTTT
j_gene: TRBJ2-3
v_gene: TRBV7-2
d_gene: NA
abundance: NA

CDR3aa: CASSLDLNRQETQYF
CDR3nt: TGTGCCAGCAGTCTTGATCTAAACCGTCAAGAGACCCAGTACTTC
j_gene: TRBJ2-5
v_gene: TRBV6-5
d_gene: NA
abundance: once

CDR3aa: CASSLWADSYNEQFF
CDR3nt: TGTGCCAGCAGTTTATGGGCAGATTCCTACAATGAGCAGTTCTTC
j_gene: TRBJ2-1
v_gene: TRBV28
d_gene: NA
abundance: once

CDR3aa: CASRRRVGLADSRRNIQYF
CDR3nt: TGTGCCAGCAGACGAAGGGTGGGACTAGCGGACTCTAGGAGGAACATTCAGTACTTC
j_gene: TRBJ2-4
v_gene: TRBV6-6
d_gene: TRBD2
abundance: few